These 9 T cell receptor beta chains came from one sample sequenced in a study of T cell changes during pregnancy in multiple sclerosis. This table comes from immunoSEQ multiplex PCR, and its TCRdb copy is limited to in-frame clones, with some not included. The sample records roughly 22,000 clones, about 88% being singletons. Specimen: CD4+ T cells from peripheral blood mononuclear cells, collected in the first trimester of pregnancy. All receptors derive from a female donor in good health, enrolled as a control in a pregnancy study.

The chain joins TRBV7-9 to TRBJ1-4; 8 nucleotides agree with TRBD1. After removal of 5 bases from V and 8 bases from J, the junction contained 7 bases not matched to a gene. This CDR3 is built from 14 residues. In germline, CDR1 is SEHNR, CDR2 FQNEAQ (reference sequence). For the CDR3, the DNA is TGTGCCAGCAGCCGGACAGGGTCAGGGGAAAAACTGTTTTTT. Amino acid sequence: CASSRTGSGEKLFF.

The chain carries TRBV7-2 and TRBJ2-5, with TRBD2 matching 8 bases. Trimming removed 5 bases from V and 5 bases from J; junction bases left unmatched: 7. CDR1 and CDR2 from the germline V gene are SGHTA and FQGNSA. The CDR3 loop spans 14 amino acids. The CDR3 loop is CASSLQAGEETQYF. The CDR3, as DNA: TGTGCCAGCAGCCTACAAGCGGGAGAGGAGACCCAGTACTTC.

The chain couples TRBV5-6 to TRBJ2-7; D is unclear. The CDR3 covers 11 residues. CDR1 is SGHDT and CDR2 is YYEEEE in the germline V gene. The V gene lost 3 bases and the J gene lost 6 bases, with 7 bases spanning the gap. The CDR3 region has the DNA TGTGCCAGCAGCTATATATCCGAGCAGTACTTC. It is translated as CASSYISEQYF.

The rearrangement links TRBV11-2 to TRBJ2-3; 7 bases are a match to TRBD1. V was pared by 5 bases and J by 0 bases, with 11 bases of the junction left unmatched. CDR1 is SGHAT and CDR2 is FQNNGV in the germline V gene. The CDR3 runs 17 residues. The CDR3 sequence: CASSTYRGRTSTDTQYF. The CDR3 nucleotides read TGTGCCAGCAGCACCTACAGGGGCCGCACTAGCACAGATACGCAGTATTTT.

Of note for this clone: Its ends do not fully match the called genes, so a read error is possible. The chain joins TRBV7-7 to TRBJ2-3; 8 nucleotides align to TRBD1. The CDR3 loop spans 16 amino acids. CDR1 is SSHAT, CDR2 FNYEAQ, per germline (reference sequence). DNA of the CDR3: TGTGCTAGCAGCCCCTCCCCAGGGGGCGCGGGGGATACGCAGTATTTT. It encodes CASSPSPGGAGDTQYF.

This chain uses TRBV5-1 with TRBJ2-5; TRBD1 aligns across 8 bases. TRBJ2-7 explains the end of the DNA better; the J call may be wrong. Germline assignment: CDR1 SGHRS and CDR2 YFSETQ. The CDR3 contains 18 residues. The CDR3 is CASSLWASGQGQMYEQYF. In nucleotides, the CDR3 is TGCGCCAGCAGCTTGTGGGCGTCCGGACAGGGACAGATGTACGAGCAGTACTTC.

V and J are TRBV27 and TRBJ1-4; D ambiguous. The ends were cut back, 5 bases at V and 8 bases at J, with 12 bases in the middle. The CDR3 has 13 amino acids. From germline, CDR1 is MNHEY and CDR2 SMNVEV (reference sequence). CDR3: CASSPRGREKLFF. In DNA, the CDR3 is TGTGCCAGCAGTCCACGAGGGAGGGAAAAACTGTTTTTT.

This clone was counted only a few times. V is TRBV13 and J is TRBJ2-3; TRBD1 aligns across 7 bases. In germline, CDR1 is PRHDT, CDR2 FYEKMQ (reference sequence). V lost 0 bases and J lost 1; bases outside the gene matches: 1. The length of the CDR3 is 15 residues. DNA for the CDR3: TGTGCCAGCAGCTTAGGGGACAGGCGCACAGATACGCAGTATTTT. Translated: CASSLGDRRTDTQYF. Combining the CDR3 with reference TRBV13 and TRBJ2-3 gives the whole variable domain AAGVIQSPRHLIKEKRETATLKCYPIPRHDTVYWYQQGPGQDPQFLISFYEKMQSDKGSIPDRFSAQQFSDYHSELNMSSLELGDSALYFCASSLGDRRTDTQYFGPGTRLTVL.

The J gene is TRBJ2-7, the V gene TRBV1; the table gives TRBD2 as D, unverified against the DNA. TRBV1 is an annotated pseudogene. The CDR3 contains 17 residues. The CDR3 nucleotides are TGCACCAGCAGCCAAGTTGGGCAGCGGGCGAGCTCCTACGAGCAGTACTTC. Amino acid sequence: CTSSQVGQRASSYEQYF.